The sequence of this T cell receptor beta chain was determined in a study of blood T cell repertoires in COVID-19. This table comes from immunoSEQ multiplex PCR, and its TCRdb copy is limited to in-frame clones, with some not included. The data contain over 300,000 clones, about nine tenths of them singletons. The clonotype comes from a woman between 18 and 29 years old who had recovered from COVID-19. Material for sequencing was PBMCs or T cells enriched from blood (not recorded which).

The CDR3: CASSQSGPQTGFETQYF. CDR3 sequence (DNA): TGCGCCAGCAGTCAATCCGGTCCTCAGACAGGGTTTGAGACCCAGTACTTC. The chain has TRBV23-1 and TRBJ2-5, with TRBD1 identical over 7 bases. TRBV23-1 is noted as an ORF with a role that remains uncertain. V lost 0 bases and J lost 5; bases outside the gene matches: 12. This CDR3 has 17 residues.